Presented here are 21 T cell receptor beta chains from one specimen sequenced in a study of cytomegalovirus exposure and HLA in healthy donors. Primers included in the PCR were 60 Vbeta and 13 Jbeta primers. Sequencing was performed with immunoSEQ multiplex PCR; in TCRdb, only in-frame clones are kept and a portion is missing. The data hold roughly 140,000 clones, with 78% observed a single time. The source material was PBMCs. The receptor source for this set is a female donor in good health and CMV-seronegative.

The chain recombines TRBV4-3 with TRBJ2-3; 11 positions match TRBD2. Germline-derived CDR1 and CDR2 are LGHNA and YSLEER. The CDR3 runs to 14 residues. V trimming: 0 bases; J trimming: 14 bases; junction bases outside the gene matches: 7. The CDR3 is CASSQEFLAGGWYF. Here the CDR3 DNA reads TGCGCCAGCAGCCAAGAGTTTCTAGCGGGGGGCTGGTATTTT.

The rearrangement uses TRBV30 and TRBJ1-5, with unresolved D. V was shortened by 0 bases and J by 3 bases, with 9 bases between the two germline ends. From germline, CDR1 is GTSNPN and CDR2 SVGIG (reference sequence). CDR3 length equals 14 residues. This CDR3 reads CAWSVGGSNQPQHF. The CDR3 region has the DNA TGTGCCTGGAGTGTAGGAGGTTCCAATCAGCCCCAGCATTTT.

The chain has TRBV29-1 and TRBJ1-1; 10 nucleotides align to TRBD1. CDR3 length equals 11 residues. V lost 7 bases and J lost 7; bases outside the gene matches: 3. From germline, CDR1 is SQVTM and CDR2 ANQGSEA. CDR3 residues: CSGDRGGEAFF. The CDR3 DNA is TGCAGCGGGGACAGGGGCGGTGAAGCTTTCTTT.

This clone was seen more than once but under ten times. This sequence joins TRBV29-1 and TRBJ1-4; the match to TRBD1 covers 9 bases. The CDR3 has 14 amino acids. The ends lost 4 bases at V and 7 bases at J; junction bases unmatched: 7. CDR1 is SQVTM and CDR2 is ANQGSEA in the germline V gene. In nucleotides, the CDR3 is TGCAGCGTTGGCGGGACAGGGTTAGGTGAAAAACTGTTTTTT. Its translation: CSVGGTGLGEKLFF.

The chain is built from TRBV5-8 and TRBJ2-6, with 9 bases aligning to TRBD1. The CDR3 consists of 17 residues. J gave up 3 bases and V 4 bases, and 8 bases lay outside the gene matches. The germline gives CDR1 SGHTS, CDR2 YDEGEE. CDR3 bases: TGTGCCAGCAGCGTACCCGGGACAGGGATTGGGGCCAACGTCCTGACTTTC. Protein: CASSVPGTGIGANVLTF.

To note about this clone: Distinct nucleotide sequences in the sample also encode this CDR3. V gene TRBV30 combines with J gene TRBJ2-7; 10 nucleotides agree with TRBD2. The CDR3 consists of 14 residues. CDR1 and CDR2 from the germline V gene are GTSNPN and SVGIG (reference sequence). With V trimmed by 1 base and J by 3 bases, 3 bases remained unmatched. CDR3 residues: CAWSGLAGVYEQYF. The DNA for the CDR3 is TGTGCCTGGAGTGGGCTAGCGGGGGTCTACGAGCAGTACTTC. Full variable domain (outside the CDR3, taken from reference TRBV30 and TRBJ2-7): SQTIHQWPATLVQPVGSPLSLECTVEGTSNPNLYWYRQAAGRGLQLLFYSVGIGQISSEVPQNLSASRPQDRQFILSSKKLLLSDSGFYLCAWSGLAGVYEQYFGPGTRLTVT.

This chain connects TRBV7-3 to TRBJ2-5; 16 bases match TRBD2. The germline V gene encodes CDR1 SGHTA and CDR2 FQGTGA. V lost 5 bases, J lost 5 bases, and 5 bases stayed unmatched. The CDR3 contains 16 residues. The CDR3 coding sequence is TGTGCCAGCAGCCCGGGACTAGCGGGAGGGATTGAGACCCAGTACTTC. This gives the protein CASSPGLAGGIETQYF.

The chain is built from TRBV6-5 and TRBJ1-4; 10 bases are shared with TRBD1. J was trimmed by 7 bases and V by 6 bases; bases with no gene match: 2. Germline CDR1 reads MNHEY; CDR2 reads SVGAGI. The CDR3 totals 13 residues. CDR3 nucleotide sequence: TGTGCCAGCAGGAGGACAGGGGGTGAAAAACTGTTTTTT. Translation gives CASRRTGGEKLFF.

This clone showed up just once. V gene TRBV28 combines with J gene TRBJ1-5; D may be TRBD1 (6 bases). Germline V gene lookup returns CDR1 MDHEN and CDR2 SYDVKM. V lost 6 bases to trimming and J lost 5 bases, with 23 bases between them. The CDR3 has 17 amino acids. CDR3 sequence reads: CASSRTAPGALHQPQHF. In DNA, the CDR3 is TGTGCCAGCAGCCGGACGGCGCCAGGGGCTCTACATCAGCCCCAGCATTTT.

The chain links TRBV2 to TRBJ1-5, with D perhaps TRBD1 (6 bases). V was trimmed by 4 bases and J by 0 bases, leaving 10 bases between them. Germline V gene lookup returns CDR1 SNHLY and CDR2 FYNNEI. CDR3 length equals 15 residues. Here the CDR3 reads CASSGTDYSNQPQHF. The CDR3 bases are TGTGCCAGCAGTGGGACAGATTATAGCAATCAGCCCCAGCATTTT.

V is TRBV28 and J is TRBJ1-6; no definite D call. Germline CDR1 MDHEN, CDR2 SYDVKM. The CDR3 extends over 16 amino acids. Trimming took off 4 bases at V and 2 bases at J, with 12 bases between the two ends. The CDR3 spells CASSSRRGAYNSPLHF. The CDR3 bases are TGTGCCAGCAGTTCAAGGCGGGGTGCCTATAATTCACCCCTCCACTTT.

In its sample, this clone was seen a few times. V is TRBV5-1 and J is TRBJ2-1; 7 bases fit TRBD2. V shed 4 bases, J shed 8 bases, and the junction held 6 bases outside the gene matches. This CDR3 comprises 13 residues. From germline, CDR1 is SGHRS and CDR2 YFSETQ. The CDR3 region is CASSPPGRDEQFF. The CDR3 region has the DNA TGCGCCAGCAGCCCCCCGGGGAGGGATGAGCAGTTCTTC.

This sequence joins TRBV7-3 and TRBJ1-1; D gene ambiguous. CDR1 and CDR2 (germline): SGHTA, FQGTGA. The CDR3 covers 13 residues. Trimming left V 5 bases short and J 5 bases short, with 12 bases between. The CDR3 loop reads CASSMWAGTEAFF. In nucleotides, the CDR3 is TGTGCCAGCAGCATGTGGGCGGGGACTGAAGCTTTCTTT.

The V call is TRBV2, the J call TRBJ2-1, with D possibly matching TRBD2 (5 bases). The V gene's germline CDR1 is SNHLY and CDR2 FYNNEI. The CDR3 has 14 residues. V lost 4 bases and J lost 3, with 10 bases in between. The CDR3 sequence: CASSGGGVYNEQFF. The CDR3, as DNA: TGTGCCAGCAGTGGTGGAGGAGTCTACAATGAGCAGTTCTTC.

This chain links TRBV14 with TRBJ2-7; D remains unclear. The germline gives CDR1 SGHDN, CDR2 FVKESK. V was clipped by 2 bases and J by 3 bases, with 11 bases between them. This CDR3 comprises 14 residues. The CDR3 DNA reads TGTGCCAGCAGCCAAACACGTGCTTTCTACGAGCAGTACTTC. Protein: CASSQTRAFYEQYF. Full variable domain (outside the CDR3, taken from reference TRBV14 and TRBJ2-7): EAGVTQFPSHSVIEKGQTVTLRCDPISGHDNLYWYRRVMGKEIKFLLHFVKESKQDESGMPNNRFLAERTGGTYSTLKVQPAELEDSGVYFCASSQTRAFYEQYFGPGTRLTVT.

The chain recombines TRBV6-6 with TRBJ2-5; 8 bases match TRBD2. The DNA end is a closer match to TRBJ2-7, so the J assignment may be wrong. The CDR3 covers 12 residues. Germline values: CDR1 MNHNY, CDR2 SVGAGI (reference sequence). CDR3 amino acids: CASSGGPHEQYF. In DNA, the CDR3 is TGTGCCAGTTCGGGGGGGCCACACGAGCAGTACTTC.

The rearrangement joins TRBV18 to TRBJ1-1, with 7 nucleotides matching TRBD1. The germline CDR1 and CDR2 sequences are KGHSH and LQKENI. The CDR3 covers 15 residues. Losses at the gene ends were 5 bases for V and 5 bases for J; bases not matched to a gene: 11. CDR3 protein: CASSYAIGGTTEAFF. The CDR3 nucleotides are TGTGCCAGCTCATACGCGATAGGGGGCACGACTGAAGCTTTCTTT.

A remark on this clone: Sequence at one end of the junction differs from germline and may be a read error. This chain uses TRBV7-9 with TRBJ1-4; 7 positions agree with TRBD1. This CDR3 spans 16 amino acids. Germline V lookup: CDR1 SEHNR, CDR2 FQNEAQ (reference sequence). This CDR3 reads CSSSSGQPNMNEKLFF. The CDR3 bases are TGTTCCAGCAGCTCGGGACAGCCAAACATGAATGAAAAACTGTTTTTT.

This sequence joins TRBV10-2 and TRBJ1-2; 9 bases match TRBD1. J lost 2 bases, V lost 5 bases, and 3 bases had no gene match. There are 14 residues in the CDR3. The V gene's germline CDR1 is WSHSY and CDR2 SAAADI. CDR3 loop: CASSNGQGNYGYTF. The DNA of the CDR3 is TGCGCCAGCAGTAATGGACAGGGGAACTATGGCTACACCTTC.

The rearrangement joins TRBV7-3 to TRBJ2-3, with D perhaps matching TRBD1 (6 bases). Trimming cost V 4 bases and J 4 bases, with 12 bases left between them. Per germline, CDR1 SGHTA and CDR2 FQGTGA. The CDR3 runs 14 residues. The chain's CDR3 is CASSSTRTADTQYF. The CDR3 DNA follows: TGTGCCAGCAGCTCAACTAGGACAGCAGATACGCAGTATTTT.

The chain joins TRBV15 to TRBJ2-5, with 7 bases fitting TRBD1. Trimming at V came to 2 bases and at J to 3 bases, leaving 3 bases not matched to a gene. The length of the CDR3 is 14 residues. Germline V gene data show CDR1 as LNHNV and CDR2 as YYDKDF (reference sequence). The CDR3, as DNA: TGTGCCACCAGCAGACCGGGGACAGAAGAGACCCAGTACTTC. This encodes CATSRPGTEETQYF.